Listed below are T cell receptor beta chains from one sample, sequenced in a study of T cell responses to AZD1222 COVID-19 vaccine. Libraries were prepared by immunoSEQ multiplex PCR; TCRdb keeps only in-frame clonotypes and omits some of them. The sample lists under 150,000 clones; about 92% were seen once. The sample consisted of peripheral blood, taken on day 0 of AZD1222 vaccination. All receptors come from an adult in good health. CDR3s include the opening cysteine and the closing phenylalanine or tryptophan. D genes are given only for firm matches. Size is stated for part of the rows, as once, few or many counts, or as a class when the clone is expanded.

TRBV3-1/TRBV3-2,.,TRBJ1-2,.,CASSHQTIYGYTF,TGTGCCAGCAGCCACCAGACTATCTATGGCTACACCTTC
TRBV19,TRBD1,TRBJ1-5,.,CASRDRGNQPQHF,TGTGCCAGCCGGGACAGAGGCAATCAGCCCCAGCATTTT
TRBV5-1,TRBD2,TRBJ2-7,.,CASSLGTSPSSYEQYF,TGCGCCAGCAGCTTGGGGACTAGCCCAAGCTCCTACGAGCAGTACTTC
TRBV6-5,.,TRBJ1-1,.,CASSWGGENTEAFF,TGTGCCAGCAGTTGGGGGGGGGAGAACACTGAAGCTTTCTTT
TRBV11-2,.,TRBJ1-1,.,CASTSRVLNTEAFF,TGTGCCAGCACATCAAGAGTCTTGAACACTGAAGCTTTCTTT
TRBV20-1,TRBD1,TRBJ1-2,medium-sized,CSSGTDYGYTF,TGCAGCTCGGGGACAGACTATGGCTACACCTTC
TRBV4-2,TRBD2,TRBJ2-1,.,CASSQISGTSGRSYNEQFF,TGTGCCAGCAGCCAAATCTCCGGGACTAGCGGGAGATCCTACAATGAGCAGTTCTTC
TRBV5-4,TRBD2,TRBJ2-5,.,CASSPGTSGQETQYF,TGTGCCAGCAGCCCCGGGACTAGCGGCCAAGAGACCCAGTACTTC
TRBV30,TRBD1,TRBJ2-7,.,CAWRYRGRHYEQYF,TGTGCCTGGAGATACAGGGGGCGACACTACGAGCAGTACTTC
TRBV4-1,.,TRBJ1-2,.,CASSQAKTAIYGYTF,TGCGCCAGCAGCCAAGCAAAGACGGCGATCTATGGCTACACCTTC
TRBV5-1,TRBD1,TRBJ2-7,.,CASSGGTGPTYEQYF,TGCGCCAGCAGCGGGGGGACAGGGCCAACCTACGAGCAGTACTTC
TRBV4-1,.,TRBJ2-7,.,CASSQDSGGAGEQYF,TGCGCCAGCAGCCAAGATTCCGGGGGCGCGGGGGAGCAGTACTTC
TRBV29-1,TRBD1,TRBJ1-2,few,CSVPQGAHDNYGYTF,TGCAGCGTACCACAGGGGGCGCATGACAACTATGGCTACACCTTC
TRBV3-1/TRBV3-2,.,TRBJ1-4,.,CASSQAYNEKLFF,TGTGCCAGCAGCCAAGCCTATAATGAAAAACTGTTTTTT
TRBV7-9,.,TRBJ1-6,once,CASGAGSYNSPLHF,TGTGCCAGCGGCGCAGGATCGTATAATTCACCCCTCCACTTT
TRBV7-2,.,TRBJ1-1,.,CASSGLTRRVNTEAFF,TGTGCCAGCAGCGGCCTCACCCGACGGGTGAACACTGAAGCTTTCTTT
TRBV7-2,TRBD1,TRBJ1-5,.,CASSLVTGGIGPQHF,TGTGCCAGCAGCTTAGTAACAGGGGGTATAGGGCCCCAGCATTTT
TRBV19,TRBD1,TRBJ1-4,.,CASNQGAREKLFF,TGTGCCAGTAATCAGGGGGCGCGGGAAAAACTGTTTTTT
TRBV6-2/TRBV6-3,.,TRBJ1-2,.,CASRPLSAGEGYTF,TGTGCCAGCAGACCTTTATCTGCCGGGGAGGGCTACACCTTC
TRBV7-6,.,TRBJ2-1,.,CASSSGVGTYNEQFF,TGTGCCAGCAGCTCCGGGGTGGGGACATACAATGAGCAGTTCTTC
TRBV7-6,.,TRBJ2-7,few,CASSLVDGGGSSEQYF,TGTGCCAGCAGCTTAGTTGACGGCGGCGGCAGCTCCGAGCAGTACTTC
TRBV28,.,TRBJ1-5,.,CASSLSWGGNQPQHF,TGTGCCAGCAGTTTAAGTTGGGGTGGTAATCAGCCCCAGCATTTT
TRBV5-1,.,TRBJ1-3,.,CASSLGRGAGNTIYF,TGCGCCAGCAGCTTGGGACGGGGGGCTGGAAACACCATATATTTT
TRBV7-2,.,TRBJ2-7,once,CASSPRGSHEQYF,TGTGCCAGCAGCCCTAGAGGATCCCACGAGCAGTACTTC
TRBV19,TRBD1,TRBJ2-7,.,CASSNRDSPYEQYF,TGTGCCAGTAGCAACCGGGACAGTCCCTACGAGCAGTACTTC
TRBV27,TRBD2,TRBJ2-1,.,CASSRPGLAVDEQFF,TGTGCCAGCAGCCGGCCCGGGCTAGCGGTCGATGAGCAGTTCTTC
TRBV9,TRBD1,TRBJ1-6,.,CASSSQTGENSPLHF,TGTGCCAGCAGCTCCCAGACAGGGGAAAATTCACCCCTCCACTTT